Each of the 15 T cell receptor beta chains below was sequenced from the same sample in a study of T cell changes during pregnancy in multiple sclerosis. Measured with immunoSEQ multiplex PCR; TCRdb has only the in-frame clones, and not every one. The sample shows fewer than 85,000 clones, 70% to 90% of them seen only once. Sequenced material: peripheral blood, taken before pregnancy. The receptors stem from a female donor with multiple sclerosis, enrolled in a pregnancy study.

This rearrangement joins TRBV10-1 to TRBJ2-5; maybe TRBD1 (6 bases). The CDR3 is 13 amino acids. V lost 4 bases and J 5 bases, leaving 11 bases between the germline ends. CDR1 and CDR2 (germline): WNHNN, SYGVQD (reference sequence). CDR3 coding DNA: TGCGCCAGCAGTGGAGGGGGATCGGAGACCCAGTACTTC. Translation gives CASSGGGSETQYF.

V and J are TRBV19 and TRBJ2-6; 12 nucleotides match TRBD1. Germline CDR1 and CDR2: LNHDA and SQIVND (reference sequence). CDR3 length: 17 residues. V was clipped by 4 bases and J by 2 bases; unmatched bases: 3. CDR3 nucleotides: TGTGCCAGTAGTACGGGACAGGGGGCGACTGGGGCCAACGTCCTGACTTTC. As protein: CASSTGQGATGANVLTF.

J is TRBJ2-3 and V is TRBV19, with D uncertain. Germline lookup yields CDR1 LNHDA and CDR2 SQIVND (reference sequence). This CDR3 is 13 amino acids long. V gave up 4 bases and J gave up 4 bases, with 9 bases separating them. CDR3 amino acids: CASSKLDPDTQYF. The DNA of the CDR3 is TGTGCCAGTAGTAAGCTAGACCCAGATACGCAGTATTTT.

This chain links TRBV9 with TRBJ1-2; D may be TRBD1 (6 bases). Looked up from germline, CDR1 is SGDLS and CDR2 is YYNGEE. Between the trimmed V and J ends, which lost 4 bases and 1 base, there was a span of 11 bases. The CDR3 has 14 residues. CDR3 amino acids: CASSLRTDNYGYTF. The CDR3 region has the DNA TGTGCCAGCAGCCTTCGGACAGATAACTATGGCTACACCTTC.

A single count supports this clone. The chain combines TRBV4-1 with TRBJ2-3; D might be TRBD1 (6 bases). Germline CDR1 is MGHRA and CDR2 is YSYEKL. There are 17 residues in the CDR3. Trimming removed 0 bases at V and 2 bases at J, with 15 bases between. CDR3 residues: CASSQDPRTEYTDTQYF. In nucleotides, the CDR3 is TGCGCCAGCAGCCAAGACCCGCGGACAGAGTACACAGATACGCAGTATTTT.

V is TRBV28 and J is TRBJ1-3, with 11 bases fitting TRBD1. The germline gives CDR1 MDHEN, CDR2 SYDVKM. The CDR3 sequence is 15 residues long. The V and J ends lost 10 bases and 0 bases, in that order; junction bases with no gene match: 5. The CDR3 nucleotides read TGTGCCACCGGGACAGGGGGTTTCTCTGGAAACACCATATATTTT. Protein product: CATGTGGFSGNTIYF.

The chain carries TRBV21-1 and TRBJ2-5; TRBD2 is taken as the D call from the table, unchecked against the DNA. TRBV21-1 is a pseudogene locus. This CDR3 region has 13 residues. The CDR3 region is CASSKGGEETQYF. Written as DNA, the CDR3 is TGTGCCAGCAGCAAAGGGGGGGAAGAGACCCAGTACTTC.

The chain is built from TRBV7-8 and TRBJ2-7; D is possibly TRBD2 (5 bases). The CDR3 runs 17 residues. Trimming pared 1 base from V and 2 bases from J, leaving 18 bases between. Germline V gives CDR1 SGHVS, CDR2 FQNEAQ. CDR3 sequence (DNA): TGTGCCAGCAGCTTAGTGTCTCCGGGGTGGATAACCTACGAGCAGTACTTC. Translating gives CASSLVSPGWITYEQYF.

The V and J genes are TRBV30 and TRBJ1-5; TRBD1 agrees at 9 bases. Trimming removed 7 bases from V and 5 bases from J; junction bases left unmatched: 6. The CDR3 has 13 residues. The V gene's germline CDR1 is GTSNPN and CDR2 SVGIG (reference sequence). The CDR3 region is CASRGQGYQPQHF. The CDR3 nucleotides are TGTGCCTCGAGGGGACAGGGATATCAGCCCCAGCATTTT.

This rearrangement joins TRBV19 to TRBJ1-2; 7 bases match TRBD1. The trim removed 6 bases at V and 4 bases at J, leaving 5 bases unmatched. The CDR3 is made up of 13 amino acids. Germline lookup yields CDR1 LNHDA and CDR2 SQIVND (reference sequence). CDR3 nucleotide sequence: TGTGCCAGTAGCATGACAGGGAGCTATGGCTACACCTTC. Its translation: CASSMTGSYGYTF.

In the case of this clone: A read error may produce the germline difference seen at one junction end. The chain couples TRBV28 to TRBJ2-7, with 8 bases matching TRBD2. The germline V gene has CDR1 MDHEN and CDR2 SYDVKM. The CDR3 contains 17 residues. The CDR3 sequence: CASKGSGDQRGPYGTDF. CDR3 DNA: TGTGCCAGCAAAGGGTCCGGGGACCAGCGGGGGCCCTACGGGACGGACTTC.

This chain uses TRBV5-4 with TRBJ1-2, with D hard to call. The CDR3 runs 14 residues. Germline V gives CDR1 SGHNT, CDR2 YYREEE (reference sequence). V was pared by 4 bases and J by 4 bases, with 14 bases between. The CDR3 reads CASSHERVRYGYTF. The CDR3 DNA follows: TGTGCCAGCAGCCATGAGAGGGTACGCTATGGCTACACCTTC.

The chain joins TRBV14 to TRBJ1-6; D remains ambiguous. The CDR3 is made up of 12 amino acids. Germline assignment: CDR1 SGHDN and CDR2 FVKESK. The germline V and J ends were trimmed by 0 bases and 10 bases, with 4 bases remaining between them. The CDR3 loop reads CASSQEGSPLHF. DNA for the CDR3: TGTGCCAGCAGCCAAGAGGGCTCACCCCTCCACTTT.

V gene TRBV19 combines with J gene TRBJ1-2; weak D call: TRBD1 (5 bases). CDR1 and CDR2 (germline): LNHDA, SQIVND (reference sequence). The V gene lost 7 bases and the J gene lost 3 bases, with 18 bases spanning the gap. The CDR3 spans 15 residues. The DNA for the CDR3 is TGTGCCAGTACCCCCTGGCAGGGTGCAGACTATGGCTACACCTTC. Translated: CASTPWQGADYGYTF.

CDR3 nucleotide sequence: TGTGCCATCGGGGGACAGCTCGGAAACACCATATATTTT. Translated, it gives CAIGGQLGNTIYF. The gene calls are TRBV10-3 and TRBJ1-3; 7 nucleotides line up with TRBD1. Losses at the gene ends were 8 bases for V and 4 bases for J; bases not matched to a gene: 5. The germline gives CDR1 ENHRY, CDR2 SYGVKD. This CDR3 spans 13 amino acids.